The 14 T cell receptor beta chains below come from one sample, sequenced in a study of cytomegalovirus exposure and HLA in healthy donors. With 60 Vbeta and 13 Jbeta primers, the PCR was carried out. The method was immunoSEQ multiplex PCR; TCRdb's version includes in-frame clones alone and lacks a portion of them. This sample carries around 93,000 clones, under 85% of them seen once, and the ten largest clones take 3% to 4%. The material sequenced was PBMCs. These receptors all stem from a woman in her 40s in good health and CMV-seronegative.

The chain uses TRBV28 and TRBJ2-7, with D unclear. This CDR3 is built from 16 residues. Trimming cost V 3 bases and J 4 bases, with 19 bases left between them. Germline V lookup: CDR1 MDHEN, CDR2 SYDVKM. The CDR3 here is CASSFYSTAVLYEQYF. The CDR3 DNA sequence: TGTGCCAGCAGTTTTTACAGTACAGCCGTCCTTTACGAGCAGTACTTC. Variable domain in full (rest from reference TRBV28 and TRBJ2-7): DVKVTQSSRYLVKRTGEKVFLECVQDMDHENMFWYRQDPGLGLRLIYFSYDVKMKEKGDIPEGYSVSREKKERFSLILESASTNQTSMYLCASSFYSTAVLYEQYFGPGTRLTVT.

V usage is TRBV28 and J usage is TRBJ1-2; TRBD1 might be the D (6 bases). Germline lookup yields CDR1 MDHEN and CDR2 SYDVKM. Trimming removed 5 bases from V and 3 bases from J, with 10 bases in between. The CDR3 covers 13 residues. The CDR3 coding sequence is TGTGCCAGCAGTGGCAGGGGCTACTATGGCTACACCTTC. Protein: CASSGRGYYGYTF.

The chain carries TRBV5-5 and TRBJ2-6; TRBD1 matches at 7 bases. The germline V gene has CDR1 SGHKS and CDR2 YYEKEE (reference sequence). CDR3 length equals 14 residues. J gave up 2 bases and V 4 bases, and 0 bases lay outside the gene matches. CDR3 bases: TGTGCCAGCAGCGGGACAGCTGGGGCCAACGTCCTGACTTTC. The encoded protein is CASSGTAGANVLTF.

The CDR3 loop is CASSLFGGGTADTQYF. The CDR3 DNA reads TGTGCCAGCAGTTTATTCGGGGGAGGGACGGCAGATACGCAGTATTTT. The chain recombines TRBV27 with TRBJ2-3, with TRBD2 identical over 7 bases. Germline V gives CDR1 MNHEY, CDR2 SMNVEV (reference sequence). V lost 1 base and J lost 4; bases outside the gene matches: 8. This CDR3 contains 16 residues.

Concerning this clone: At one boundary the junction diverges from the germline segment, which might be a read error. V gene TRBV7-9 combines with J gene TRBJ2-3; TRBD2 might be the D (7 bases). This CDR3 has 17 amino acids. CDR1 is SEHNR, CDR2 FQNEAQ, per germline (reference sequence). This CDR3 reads CSSSLGVGGGPTDTQYF. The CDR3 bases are TGTTCCAGCAGCCTGGGGGTAGGGGGAGGGCCGACAGATACGCAGTATTTT. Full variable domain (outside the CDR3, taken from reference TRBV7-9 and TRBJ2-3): DTGVSQNPRHKITKRGQNVTFRCDPISEHNRLYWYRQTLGQGPEFLTYFQNEAQLEKSRLLSDRFSAERPKGSFSTLEIQRTEQGDSAMYLCSSSLGVGGGPTDTQYFGPGTRLTVL.

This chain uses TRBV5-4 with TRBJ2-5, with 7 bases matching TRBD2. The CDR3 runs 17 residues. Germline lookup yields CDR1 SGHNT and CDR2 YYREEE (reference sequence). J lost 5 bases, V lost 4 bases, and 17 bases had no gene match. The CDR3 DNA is TGTGCCAGCAGCCCCCGTACGCGGGAGAGTCGGGCGGAGACCCAGTACTTC. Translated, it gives CASSPRTRESRAETQYF.

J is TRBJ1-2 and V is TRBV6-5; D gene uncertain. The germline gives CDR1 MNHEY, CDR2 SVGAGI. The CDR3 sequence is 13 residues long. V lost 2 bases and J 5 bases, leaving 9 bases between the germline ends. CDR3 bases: TGTGCCAGCAGTTACGCGGAGGGATATGGCTACACCTTC. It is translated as CASSYAEGYGYTF.

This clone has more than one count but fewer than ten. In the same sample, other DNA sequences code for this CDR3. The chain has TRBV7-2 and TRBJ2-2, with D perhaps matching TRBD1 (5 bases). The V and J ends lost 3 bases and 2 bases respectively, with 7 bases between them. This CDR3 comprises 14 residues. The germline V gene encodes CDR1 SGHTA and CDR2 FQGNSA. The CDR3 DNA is TGTGCCAGCAGCTTGCAGGGTAACACCGGGGAGCTGTTTTTT. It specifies CASSLQGNTGELFF.

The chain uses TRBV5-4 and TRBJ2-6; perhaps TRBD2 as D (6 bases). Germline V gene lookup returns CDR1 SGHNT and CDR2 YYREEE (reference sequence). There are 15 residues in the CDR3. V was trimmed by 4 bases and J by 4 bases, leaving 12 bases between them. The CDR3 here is CASSPEGPGANVLTF. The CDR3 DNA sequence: TGTGCCAGCAGCCCGGAGGGCCCCGGGGCCAACGTCCTGACTTTC.

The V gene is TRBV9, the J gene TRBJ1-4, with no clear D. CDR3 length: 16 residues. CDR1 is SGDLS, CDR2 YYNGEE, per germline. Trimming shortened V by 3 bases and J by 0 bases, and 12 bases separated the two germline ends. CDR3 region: CASSGSVGATNEKLFF. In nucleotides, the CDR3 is TGTGCCAGCAGCGGCAGCGTGGGAGCAACTAATGAAAAACTGTTTTTT.

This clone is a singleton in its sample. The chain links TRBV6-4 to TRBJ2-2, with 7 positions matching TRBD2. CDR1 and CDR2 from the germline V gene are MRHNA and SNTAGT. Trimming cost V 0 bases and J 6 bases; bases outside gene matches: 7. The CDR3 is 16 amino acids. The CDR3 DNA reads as TGTGCCAGCAGTGACTCTGGCGGGAGAGGTGCCGGGGAGCTGTTTTTT. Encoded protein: CASSDSGGRGAGELFF.

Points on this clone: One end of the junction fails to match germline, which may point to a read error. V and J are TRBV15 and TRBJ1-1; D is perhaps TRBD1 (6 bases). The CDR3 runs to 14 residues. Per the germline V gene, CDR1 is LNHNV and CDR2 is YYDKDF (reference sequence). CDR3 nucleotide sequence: TGCGCTACTGCCGAGGACAGCATGAACACTGAAGCTTTCTTT. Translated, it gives CATAEDSMNTEAFF.

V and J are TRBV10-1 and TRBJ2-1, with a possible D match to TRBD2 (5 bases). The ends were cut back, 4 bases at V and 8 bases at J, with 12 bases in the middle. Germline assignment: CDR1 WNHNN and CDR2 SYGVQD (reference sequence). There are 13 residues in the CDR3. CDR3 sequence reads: CASSGGVKYEQFF. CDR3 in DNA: TGCGCCAGCAGTGGGGGAGTGAAGTATGAGCAGTTCTTC.

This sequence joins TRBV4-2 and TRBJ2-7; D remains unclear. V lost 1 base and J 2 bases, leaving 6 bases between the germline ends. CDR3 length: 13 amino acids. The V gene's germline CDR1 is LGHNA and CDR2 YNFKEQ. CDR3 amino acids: CASSQAETYEQYF. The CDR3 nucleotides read TGTGCCAGCAGCCAAGCTGAGACCTACGAGCAGTACTTC.